Here is one T cell receptor beta chain with its context. Its antigen is not identified. This sample was taken from a study of CD8 T cells in Susac syndrome. Study-level results: When the CD4+ T cell repertoires of patients with Susac syndrome were examined, they did not show any clonal expansion.

cDNA came from roughly 0.53 to 1 ug RNA primed by random hexamers. TCR beta CDR3 was amplified by immunoSEQ covering 54 Vbeta and 13 Jbeta. Using its own MiXCR run on the immunoSEQ multiplex PCR reads, TCRdb lists one record per CDR3 protein. Found here are roughly 220,000 distinct CDR3 sequences, approximately 94% of them singletons; the top ten hold 0.15% to 0.2%. Germline-derived CDR1 and CDR2 are DFQATT and SNEGSKA (reference sequence). The CDR3 has 11 residues. V lost 6 bases, J lost 6 bases, and 9 bases lay in between. The rearrangement links TRBV20-1 to TRBJ1-5, with D possibly TRBD1 on 5 matching bases. Sequences were obtained from CD4+ T cells from PBMCs. The clonotype originates from a human donor with Susac syndrome. CDR3 sequence reads: CSAREGQPQHF. CDR3 nucleotides: TGCAGTGCCAGGGAAGGTCAGCCCCAGCATTTT.